This T cell receptor beta chain was identified in a study of blood T cell repertoires in COVID-19. The wider study: Sources were T cells, B-cell-depleted T cells, or PBMCs; the material itself was cDNA or gDNA.

TCRdb keeps only in-frame clones here, not all; method: immunoSEQ multiplex PCR. Among about 210,000 clones listed, around four fifths were seen once. This clonotype originated in a woman between 40 and 50 years old with active or convalescent COVID-19. Sequencing used peripheral blood.

This CDR3 reads CASSPDGTGDYYEAFF. DNA of the CDR3: TGTGCCAGCAGCCCAGACGGGACAGGCGACTACTACGAAGCTTTCTTT. The chain employs TRBV7-2 and TRBJ1-1; TRBD1 aligns across 8 bases. The CDR3 runs to 16 residues. Germline trimming cut 5 bases from V and 8 bases from J; bases unmatched to any gene: 16. Germline V gives CDR1 SGHTA, CDR2 FQGNSA. Filled out from reference TRBV7-2 and TRBJ1-1, the complete variable domain reads GAGVSQSPSNKVTEKGKDVELRCDPISGHTALYWYRQSLGQGLEFLIYFQGNSAPDKSGLPSDRFSAERTGGSVSTLTIQRTQQEDSAVYLCASSPDGTGDYYEAFFGQGTRLTVV.